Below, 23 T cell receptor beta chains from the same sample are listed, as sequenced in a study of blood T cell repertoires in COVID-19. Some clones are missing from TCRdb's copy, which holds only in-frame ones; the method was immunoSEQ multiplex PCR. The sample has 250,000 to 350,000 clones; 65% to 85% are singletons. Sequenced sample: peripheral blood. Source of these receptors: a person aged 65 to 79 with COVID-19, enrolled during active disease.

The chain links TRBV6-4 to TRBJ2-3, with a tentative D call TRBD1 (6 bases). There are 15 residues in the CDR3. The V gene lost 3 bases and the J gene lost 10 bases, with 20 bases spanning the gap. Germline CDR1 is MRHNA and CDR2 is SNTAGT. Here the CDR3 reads CASSESGGQRSAQYF. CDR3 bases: TGTGCCAGCAGTGAGTCTGGGGGACAAAGATCGGCGCAGTATTTT.

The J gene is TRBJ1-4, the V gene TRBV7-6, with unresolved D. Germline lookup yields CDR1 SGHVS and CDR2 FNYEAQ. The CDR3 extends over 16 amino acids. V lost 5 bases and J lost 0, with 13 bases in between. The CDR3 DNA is TGTGCCAGCAGCCTAAACCCACCCGCAACTAATGAAAAACTGTTTTTT. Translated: CASSLNPPATNEKLFF.

CDR3 DNA: TGTGCCAGCAGCCCCTTTAGCGGAAATTACAATGAGCAGTTCTTC. This translates into CASSPFSGNYNEQFF. V usage is TRBV27 and J usage is TRBJ2-1, with D perhaps TRBD2 (6 bases). CDR3 length equals 15 residues. Germline V lookup: CDR1 MNHEY, CDR2 SMNVEV (reference sequence). V lost 6 bases and J lost 4, with 16 bases in between.

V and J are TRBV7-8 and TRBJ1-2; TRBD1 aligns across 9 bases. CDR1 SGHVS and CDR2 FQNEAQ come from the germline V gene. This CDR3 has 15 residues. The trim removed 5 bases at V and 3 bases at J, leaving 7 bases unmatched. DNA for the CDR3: TGTGCCAGCAGCCGGACAGGGGCTAAGGACTATGGCTACACCTTC. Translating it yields CASSRTGAKDYGYTF.

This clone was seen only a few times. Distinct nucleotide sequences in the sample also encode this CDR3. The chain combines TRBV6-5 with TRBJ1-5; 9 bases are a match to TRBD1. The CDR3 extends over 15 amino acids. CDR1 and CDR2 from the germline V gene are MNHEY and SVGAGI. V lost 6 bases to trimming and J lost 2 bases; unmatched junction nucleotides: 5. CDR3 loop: CASSLRTGGNQPQHF. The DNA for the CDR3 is TGTGCCAGCAGCCTTCGGACAGGGGGCAATCAGCCCCAGCATTTT.

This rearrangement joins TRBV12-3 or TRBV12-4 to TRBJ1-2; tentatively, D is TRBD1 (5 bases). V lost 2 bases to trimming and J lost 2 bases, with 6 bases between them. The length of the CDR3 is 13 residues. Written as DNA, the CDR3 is TGTGCCAGCAGTTTACAGGGCAACTATGGCTACACCTTC. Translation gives CASSLQGNYGYTF.

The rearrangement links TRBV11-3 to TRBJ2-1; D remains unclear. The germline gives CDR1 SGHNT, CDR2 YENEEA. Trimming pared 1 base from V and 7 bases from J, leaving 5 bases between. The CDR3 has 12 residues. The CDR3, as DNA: TGTGCCAGCAGCTTAGTAGAAAATGAGCAGTTCTTC. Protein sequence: CASSLVENEQFF.

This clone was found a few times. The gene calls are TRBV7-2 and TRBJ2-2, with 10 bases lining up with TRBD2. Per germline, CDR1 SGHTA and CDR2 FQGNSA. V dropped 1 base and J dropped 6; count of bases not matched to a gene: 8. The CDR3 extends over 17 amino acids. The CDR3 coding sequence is TGTGCCAGCAGCTTAGAGTTCCTAGCGGGAGAATCCGGGGAGCTGTTTTTT. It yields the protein CASSLEFLAGESGELFF. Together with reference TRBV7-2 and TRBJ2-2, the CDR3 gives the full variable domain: GAGVSQSPSNKVTEKGKDVELRCDPISGHTALYWYRQSLGQGLEFLIYFQGNSAPDKSGLPSDRFSAERTGGSVSTLTIQRTQQEDSAVYLCASSLEFLAGESGELFFGEGSRLTVL.

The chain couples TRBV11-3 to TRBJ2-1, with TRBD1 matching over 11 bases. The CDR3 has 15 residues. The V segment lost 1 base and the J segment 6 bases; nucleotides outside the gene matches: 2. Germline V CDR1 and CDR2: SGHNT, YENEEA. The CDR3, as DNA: TGTGCCAGCAGCTTAGGTGGGACAGGGGGCAATGAGCAGTTCTTC. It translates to CASSLGGTGGNEQFF.

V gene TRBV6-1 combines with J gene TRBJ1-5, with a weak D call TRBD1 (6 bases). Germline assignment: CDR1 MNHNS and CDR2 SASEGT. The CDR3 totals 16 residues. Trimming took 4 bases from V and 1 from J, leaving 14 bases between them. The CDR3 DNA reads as TGTGCCAGCAGTGTTCGGCGGACAGCGAGCAATCAGCCCCAGCATTTT. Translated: CASSVRRTASNQPQHF.

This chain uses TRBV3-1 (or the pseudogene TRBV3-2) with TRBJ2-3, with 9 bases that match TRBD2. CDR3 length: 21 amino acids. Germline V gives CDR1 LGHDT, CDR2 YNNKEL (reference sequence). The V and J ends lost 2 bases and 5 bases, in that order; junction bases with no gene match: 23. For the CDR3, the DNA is TGTGCCAGCAGCCAAAGATTGGGGAGGGTTAGCGGGGGATTCCCCGGAGATACGCAGTATTTT. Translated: CASSQRLGRVSGGFPGDTQYF.

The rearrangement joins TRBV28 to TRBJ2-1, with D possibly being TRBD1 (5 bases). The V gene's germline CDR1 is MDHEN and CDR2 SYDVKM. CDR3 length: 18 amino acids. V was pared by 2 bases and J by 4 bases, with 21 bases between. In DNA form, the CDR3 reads TGTGCCAGCAGTTTAAGCGTTTCCAGACAGCCCAATTACAATGAGCAGTTCTTC. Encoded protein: CASSLSVSRQPNYNEQFF.

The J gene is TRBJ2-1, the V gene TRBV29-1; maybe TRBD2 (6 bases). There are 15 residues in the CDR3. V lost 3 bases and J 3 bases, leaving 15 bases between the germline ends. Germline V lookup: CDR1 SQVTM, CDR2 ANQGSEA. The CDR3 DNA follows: TGCAGCGTTGAGCCCCCCACGCGGGGCTACAATGAGCAGTTCTTC. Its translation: CSVEPPTRGYNEQFF.

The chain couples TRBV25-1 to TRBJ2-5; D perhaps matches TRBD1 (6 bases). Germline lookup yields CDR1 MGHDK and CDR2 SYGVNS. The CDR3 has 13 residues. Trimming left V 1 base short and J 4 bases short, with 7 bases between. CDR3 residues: CASSESGAETQYF. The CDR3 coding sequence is TGTGCCAGCAGTGAATCAGGGGCAGAGACCCAGTACTTC.

Here the CDR3 reads CASTGTSGGDYEQYF. The DNA for the CDR3 is TGTGCCAGCACCGGGACTAGCGGGGGGGACTACGAGCAGTACTTC. V gene TRBV3-1 (or the pseudogene TRBV3-2) combines with J gene TRBJ2-7; 16 bases line up with TRBD2. Trimming at V came to 7 bases and at J to 3 bases, leaving 3 bases not matched to a gene. Germline CDR1 is LGHDT and CDR2 is YNNKEL (reference sequence). This CDR3 has 15 amino acids.

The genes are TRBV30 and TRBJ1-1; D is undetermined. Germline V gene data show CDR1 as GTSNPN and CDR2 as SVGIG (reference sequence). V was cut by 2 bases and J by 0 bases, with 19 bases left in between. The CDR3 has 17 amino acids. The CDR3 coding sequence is TGTGCCTGGAGTCTTCCCTCCCTCCTAGACTTGAACACTGAAGCTTTCTTT. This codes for CAWSLPSLLDLNTEAFF.

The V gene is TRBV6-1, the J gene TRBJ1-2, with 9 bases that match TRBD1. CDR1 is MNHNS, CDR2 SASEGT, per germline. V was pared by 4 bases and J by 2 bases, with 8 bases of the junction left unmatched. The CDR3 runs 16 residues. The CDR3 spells CASSAMGTGINYGYTF. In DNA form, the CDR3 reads TGTGCCAGCAGTGCCATGGGGACAGGGATCAACTATGGCTACACCTTC.

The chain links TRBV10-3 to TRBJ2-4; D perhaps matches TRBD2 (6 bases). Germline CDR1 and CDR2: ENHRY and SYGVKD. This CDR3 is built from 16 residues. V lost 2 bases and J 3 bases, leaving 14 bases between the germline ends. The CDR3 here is CAISEPHTSSKNIQYF. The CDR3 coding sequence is TGTGCCATCAGTGAGCCCCACACTAGCAGCAAAAACATTCAGTACTTC.

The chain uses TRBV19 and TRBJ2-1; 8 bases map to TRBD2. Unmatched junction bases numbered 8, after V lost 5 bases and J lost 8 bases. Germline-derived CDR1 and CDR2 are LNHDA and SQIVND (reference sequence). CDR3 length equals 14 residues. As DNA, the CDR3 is TGTGCCAGTAGTCCGGGACTAGGGCGGGATGAGCAGTTCTTC. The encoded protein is CASSPGLGRDEQFF.

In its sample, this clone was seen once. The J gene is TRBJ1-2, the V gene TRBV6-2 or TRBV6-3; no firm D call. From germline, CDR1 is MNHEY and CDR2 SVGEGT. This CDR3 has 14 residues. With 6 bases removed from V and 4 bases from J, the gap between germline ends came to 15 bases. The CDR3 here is CASSQLGLGYGYTF. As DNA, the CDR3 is TGTGCCAGCAGCCAACTGGGTCTAGGCTATGGCTACACCTTC.

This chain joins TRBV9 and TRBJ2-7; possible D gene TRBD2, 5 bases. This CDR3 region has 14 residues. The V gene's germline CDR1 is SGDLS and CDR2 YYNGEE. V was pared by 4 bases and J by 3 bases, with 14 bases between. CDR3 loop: CASSPLGGGYEQYF. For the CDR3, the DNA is TGTGCCAGCAGCCCTCTCGGAGGCGGCTACGAGCAGTACTTC.

The CDR3 DNA follows: TGCGCCAGCAGCGTGGACAGAGATTTTGAAAAACTGTTTTTT. Its translation is CASSVDRDFEKLFF. The chain has TRBV5-1 and TRBJ1-4; TRBD1 might be the D (6 bases). The CDR3 is 14 amino acids. Trimming pared 4 bases from V and 7 bases from J, leaving 14 bases between. Per germline, CDR1 SGHRS and CDR2 YFSETQ.

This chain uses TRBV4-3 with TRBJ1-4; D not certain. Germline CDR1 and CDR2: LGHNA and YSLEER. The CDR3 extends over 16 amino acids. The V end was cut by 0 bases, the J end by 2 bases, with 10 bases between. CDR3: CASSQDFGGTNEKLFF. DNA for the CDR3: TGCGCCAGCAGCCAAGATTTCGGAGGGACTAATGAAAAACTGTTTTTT.